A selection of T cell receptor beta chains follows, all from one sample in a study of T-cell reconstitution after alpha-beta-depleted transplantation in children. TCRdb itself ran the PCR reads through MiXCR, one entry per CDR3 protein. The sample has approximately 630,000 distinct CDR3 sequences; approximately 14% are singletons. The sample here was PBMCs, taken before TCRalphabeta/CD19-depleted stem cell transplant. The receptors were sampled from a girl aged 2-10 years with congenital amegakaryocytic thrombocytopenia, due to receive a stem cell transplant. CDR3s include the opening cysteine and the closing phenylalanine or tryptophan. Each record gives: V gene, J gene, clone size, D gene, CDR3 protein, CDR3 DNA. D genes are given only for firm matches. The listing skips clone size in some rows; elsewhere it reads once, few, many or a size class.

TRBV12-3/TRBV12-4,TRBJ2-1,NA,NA,CASRSSETFSYNEQFF,TGTGCCAGCAGGTCTAGCGAGACCTTCTCCTACAATGAGCAGTTCTTC
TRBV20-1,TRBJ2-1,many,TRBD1,CSAPTWTGGADNEQFF,TGCAGTGCTCCAACCTGGACAGGGGGCGCAGACAATGAGCAGTTCTTC
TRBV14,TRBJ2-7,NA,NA,CASSQYLGPPKEQYF,TGTGCCAGCAGCCAATACCTCGGACCGCCCAAAGAGCAGTACTTC
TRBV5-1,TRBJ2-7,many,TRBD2,CASSGIAGGPFSEQYF,TGCGCCAGCAGTGGAATAGCGGGAGGGCCTTTCAGCGAGCAGTACTTC
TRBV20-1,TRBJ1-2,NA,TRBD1,CSARDMTGTNYGYTF,TGCAGTGCTAGAGATATGACAGGGACTAACTATGGCTACACCTTC
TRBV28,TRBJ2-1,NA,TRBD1,CASSLVPQGIGEQFF,TGTGCCAGCAGTTTAGTACCACAGGGGATCGGTGAGCAGTTCTTC
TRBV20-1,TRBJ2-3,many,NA,CSAWGNELADTQYF,TGCAGTGCTTGGGGCAACGAGTTGGCAGATACGCAGTATTTT
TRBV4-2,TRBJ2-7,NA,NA,CASSQGLGGGYEQYF,TGTGCCAGCAGCCAAGGACTAGGGGGGGGCTACGAGCAGTACTTC
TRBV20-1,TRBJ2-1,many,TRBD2,CSASLSGSSIEQFF,TGCAGTGCTAGTTTGAGCGGGAGTTCCATTGAGCAGTTCTTC
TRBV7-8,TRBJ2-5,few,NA,CASSLARRPVETQYF,TGTGCCAGCAGCTTAGCGCGCCGACCGGTGGAGACCCAGTACTTC
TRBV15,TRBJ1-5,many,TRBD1,CATSRDLLDRVETGQPQHF,TGTGCCACCAGCAGAGATTTACTAGACAGGGTGGAGACGGGGCAGCCCCAGCATTTT
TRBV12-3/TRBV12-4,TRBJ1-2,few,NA,CASRSTQAVGYTF,TGTGCCAGCAGGAGCACGCAGGCGGTTGGCTACACCTTC
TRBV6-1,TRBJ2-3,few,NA,CASSTRRGGADTQYF,TGTGCCAGCAGCACACGACGGGGCGGGGCAGATACGCAGTATTTT
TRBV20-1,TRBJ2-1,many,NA,CSARGLEYNEQFF,TGCAGTGCTAGAGGGCTGGAATACAATGAGCAGTTCTTC
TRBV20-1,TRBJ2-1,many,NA,CSASLLWATDNEQFF,TGCAGTGCAAGCCTCCTATGGGCGACCGACAATGAGCAGTTCTTC
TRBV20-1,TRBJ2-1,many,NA,CSASPSGGEQFF,TGCAGTGCTAGCCCTTCAGGTGGTGAGCAGTTCTTC
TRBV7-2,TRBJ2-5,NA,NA,CASSLLGWQETQYF,TGTGCCAGCAGCTTATTGGGCTGGCAAGAGACCCAGTACTTC
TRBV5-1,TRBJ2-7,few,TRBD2,CASSGASGRVSPYEQYF,TGCGCCAGCAGCGGGGCTAGCGGGAGAGTTAGCCCCTACGAGCAGTACTTC
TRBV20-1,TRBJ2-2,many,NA,CSASLQPGTGELFF,TGCAGTGCTAGTCTACAGCCGGGGACCGGGGAGCTGTTTTTT
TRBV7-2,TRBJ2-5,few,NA,CASSKEWETQYF,TGTGCCAGCAGTAAGGAGTGGGAGACCCAGTACTTC
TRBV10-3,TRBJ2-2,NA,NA,CAISESAQGNARGELFF,TGTGCCATCAGTGAGTCTGCGCAGGGAAACGCTCGCGGGGAGCTGTTTTTT
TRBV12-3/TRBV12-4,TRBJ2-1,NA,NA,CASSPKIDPYNEQFF,TGTGCCAGCAGTCCCAAGATTGATCCCTACAATGAGCAGTTCTTC
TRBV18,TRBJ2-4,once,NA,CASSSSLDIQYF,TGTGCCAGCTCGTCTAGTCTGGACATTCAGTACTTC
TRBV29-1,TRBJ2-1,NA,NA,CSVRGVNEQFF,TGCAGCGTTAGAGGCGTCAATGAGCAGTTCTTC
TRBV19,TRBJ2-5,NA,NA,CASTPTGVETQYF,TGTGCCAGTACCCCGACAGGAGTTGAGACCCAGTACTTC
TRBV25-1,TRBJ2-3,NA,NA,CASSRPGDTQYF,TGTGCCAGCAGTCGGCCCGGAGATACGCAGTATTTT
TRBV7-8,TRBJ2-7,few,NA,CASSSPFGYEQYF,TGTGCCAGCAGCTCCCCTTTCGGGTACGAGCAGTACTTC
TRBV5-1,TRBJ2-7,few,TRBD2,CASTRLAGGSSYEQYF,TGCGCCAGCACTCGGCTAGCGGGAGGGTCGAGCTACGAGCAGTACTTC
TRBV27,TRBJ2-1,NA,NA,CASSLLDHNEQFF,TGTGCCAGCAGTTTACTCGACCACAATGAGCAGTTCTTC
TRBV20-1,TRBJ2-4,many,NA,CSARELGSKNIQYF,TGCAGTGCTAGAGAGTTGGGATCCAAAAACATTCAGTACTTC
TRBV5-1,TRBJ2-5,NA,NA,CASSLFGGIYETQYF,TGCGCCAGCAGCTTGTTCGGCGGGATCTATGAGACCCAGTACTTC
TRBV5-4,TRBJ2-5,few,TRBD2,CASSLARRELKETQYF,TGTGCCAGCAGCTTGGCCCGGCGGGAGCTCAAAGAGACCCAGTACTTC
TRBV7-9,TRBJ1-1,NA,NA,CASSGTRDTEAFF,TGTGCCAGCAGCGGGACAAGGGACACTGAAGCTTTCTTT
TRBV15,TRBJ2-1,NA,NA,CATSRDDGRYNEQFF,TGTGCCACCAGCAGAGATGACGGGAGATACAATGAGCAGTTCTTC
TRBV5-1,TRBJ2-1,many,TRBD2,CASSGPLAGGFNEQFF,TGCGCCAGCAGCGGCCCACTAGCGGGAGGATTCAATGAGCAGTTCTTC
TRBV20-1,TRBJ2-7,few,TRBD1,CSAVRDSSYEQYF,TGCAGTGCCGTCAGGGACAGCTCCTACGAGCAGTACTTC
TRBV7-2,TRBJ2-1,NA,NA,CASSLISGEQFF,TGTGCCAGCAGCTTAATCTCTGGTGAGCAGTTCTTC
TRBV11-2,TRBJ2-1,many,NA,CASSSGTLAFSSYNEQFF,TGTGCCAGCAGCTCTGGTACACTAGCTTTTTCTTCCTACAATGAGCAGTTCTTC
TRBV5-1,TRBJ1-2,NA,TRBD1,CASSWTTGANYGYTF,TGCGCCAGCAGCTGGACCACAGGGGCTAACTATGGCTACACCTTC
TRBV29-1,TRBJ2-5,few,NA,CSVSSQAEGTQYF,TGCAGCGTTTCGTCCCAAGCCGAGGGGACCCAGTACTTC
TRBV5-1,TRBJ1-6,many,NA,CASSSGSYAISPLHF,TGCGCCAGCAGCTCTGGGTCCTACGCCATATCACCCCTCCACTTT
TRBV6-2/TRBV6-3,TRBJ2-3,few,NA,CASGDSAHDTQYF,TGTGCCAGCGGGGATAGTGCACACGATACGCAGTATTTT
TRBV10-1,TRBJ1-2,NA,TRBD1,CASSPGQLYGYTF,TGCGCCAGCAGTCCGGGACAGCTCTATGGCTACACCTTC
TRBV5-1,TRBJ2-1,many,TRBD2,CASSYNLAGAIGEQFF,TGCGCCAGCAGCTACAATCTAGCGGGCGCGATTGGTGAGCAGTTCTTC
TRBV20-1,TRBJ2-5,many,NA,CSGIETQYF,TGCAGTGGGATAGAGACCCAGTACTTC
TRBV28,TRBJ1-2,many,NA,CASAMGSQRRGYTF,TGTGCCAGCGCGATGGGGTCTCAACGTCGAGGCTACACCTTC
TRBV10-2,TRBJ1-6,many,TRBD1,CASRTQGGRGSPLHF,TGCGCCAGCAGGACGCAGGGGGGCCGGGGCTCACCCCTCCACTTT
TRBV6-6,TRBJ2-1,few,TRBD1,CASSARDRVEQFF,TGTGCCAGCAGTGCTCGCGACAGGGTTGAGCAGTTCTTC
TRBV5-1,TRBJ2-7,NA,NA,CASSLESAGLSHEQYF,TGCGCCAGCAGCTTGGAGTCGGCGGGACTTTCCCACGAGCAGTACTTC
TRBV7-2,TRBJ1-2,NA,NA,CASSLRPEHAYGYTF,TGTGCCAGCAGCTTAAGGCCCGAACATGCCTATGGCTACACCTTC
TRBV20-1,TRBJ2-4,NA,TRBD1,CSARSGTVQYF,TGCAGTGCTAGATCTGGGACAGTTCAGTACTTC
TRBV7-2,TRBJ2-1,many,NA,CASSYGIEQFF,TGTGCCAGCAGCTACGGTATAGAGCAGTTCTTC
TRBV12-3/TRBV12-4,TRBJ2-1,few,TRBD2,CASSLTGTRVINEQFF,TGTGCCAGCAGTTTGACCGGGACTAGGGTTATCAATGAGCAGTTCTTC